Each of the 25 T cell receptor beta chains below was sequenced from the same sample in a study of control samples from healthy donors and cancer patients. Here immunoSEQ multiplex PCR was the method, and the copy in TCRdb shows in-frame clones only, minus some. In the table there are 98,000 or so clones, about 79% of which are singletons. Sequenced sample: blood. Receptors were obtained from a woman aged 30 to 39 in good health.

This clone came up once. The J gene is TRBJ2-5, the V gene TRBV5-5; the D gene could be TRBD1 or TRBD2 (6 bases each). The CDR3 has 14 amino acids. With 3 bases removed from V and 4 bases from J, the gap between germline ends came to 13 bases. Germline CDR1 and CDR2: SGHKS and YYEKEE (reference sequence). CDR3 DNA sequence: TGTGCCAGCAGCTCGCCCCGGGGGCCAGAGACCCAGTACTTC. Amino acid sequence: CASSSPRGPETQYF.

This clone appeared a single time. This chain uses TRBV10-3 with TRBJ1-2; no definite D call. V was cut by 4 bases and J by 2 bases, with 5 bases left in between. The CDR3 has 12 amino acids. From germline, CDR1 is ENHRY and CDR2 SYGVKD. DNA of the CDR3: TGTGCCATCAGTGCTGCCAACTATGGCTACACCTTC. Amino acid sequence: CAISAANYGYTF.

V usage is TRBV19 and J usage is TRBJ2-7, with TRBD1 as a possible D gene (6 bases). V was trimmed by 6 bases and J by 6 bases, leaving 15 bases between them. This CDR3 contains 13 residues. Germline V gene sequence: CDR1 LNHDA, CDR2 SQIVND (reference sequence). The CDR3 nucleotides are TGTGCCAGTAGCTCACAGGGTTGGGGCGAGCAGTACTTC. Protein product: CASSSQGWGEQYF.

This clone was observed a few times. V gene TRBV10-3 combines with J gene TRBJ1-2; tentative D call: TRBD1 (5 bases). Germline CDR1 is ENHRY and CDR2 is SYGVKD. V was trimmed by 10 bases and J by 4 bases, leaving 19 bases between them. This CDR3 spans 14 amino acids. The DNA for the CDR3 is TGTGCCACCAAACCGCACTCTGACAGCTATGGCTACACCTTC. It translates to CATKPHSDSYGYTF.

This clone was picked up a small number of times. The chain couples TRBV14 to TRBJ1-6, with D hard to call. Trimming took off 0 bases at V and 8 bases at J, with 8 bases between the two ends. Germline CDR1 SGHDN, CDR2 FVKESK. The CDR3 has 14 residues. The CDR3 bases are TGTGCCAGCAGCCAAGATCGCTGGGATTCACCCCTCCACTTT. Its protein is CASSQDRWDSPLHF.

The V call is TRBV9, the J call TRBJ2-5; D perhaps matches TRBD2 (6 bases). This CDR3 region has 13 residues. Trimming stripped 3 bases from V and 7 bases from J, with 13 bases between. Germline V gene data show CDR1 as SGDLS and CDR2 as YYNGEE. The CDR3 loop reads CASSELASGTQYF. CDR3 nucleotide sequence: TGTGCCAGCAGCGAACTAGCTTCCGGGACCCAGTACTTC.

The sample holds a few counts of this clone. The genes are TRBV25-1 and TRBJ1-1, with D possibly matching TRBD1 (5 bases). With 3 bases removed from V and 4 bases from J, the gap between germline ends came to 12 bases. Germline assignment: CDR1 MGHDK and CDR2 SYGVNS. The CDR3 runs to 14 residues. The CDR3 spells CASSDQGDSTEAFF. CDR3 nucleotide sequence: TGTGCCAGCAGTGATCAGGGTGATAGCACTGAAGCTTTCTTT.

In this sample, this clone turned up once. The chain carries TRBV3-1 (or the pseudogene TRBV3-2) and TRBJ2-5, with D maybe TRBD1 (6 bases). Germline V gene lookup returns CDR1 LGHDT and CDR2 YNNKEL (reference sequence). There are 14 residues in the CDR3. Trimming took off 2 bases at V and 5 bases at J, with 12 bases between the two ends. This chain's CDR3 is CASSQRGRGETQYF. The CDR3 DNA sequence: TGTGCCAGCAGCCAACGGGGCAGGGGTGAGACCCAGTACTTC.

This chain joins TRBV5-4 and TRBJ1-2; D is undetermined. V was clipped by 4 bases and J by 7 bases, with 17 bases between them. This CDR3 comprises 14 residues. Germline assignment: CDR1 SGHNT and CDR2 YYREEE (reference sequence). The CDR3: CASSTPQKASGYTF. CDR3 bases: TGTGCCAGCAGCACCCCACAGAAAGCCTCTGGCTACACCTTC.

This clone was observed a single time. CDR3 DNA: TGTGCCAGCAGCCAAGATAATACAGTAGGAAAGACCCAGTACTTC. Translated, it gives CASSQDNTVGKTQYF. The chain has TRBV3-1 (or the pseudogene TRBV3-2) and TRBJ2-5; D not resolved. Trimming cost V 0 bases and J 6 bases, with 14 bases left between them. CDR1 LGHDT and CDR2 YNNKEL come from the germline V gene (reference sequence). The CDR3 runs to 15 residues.

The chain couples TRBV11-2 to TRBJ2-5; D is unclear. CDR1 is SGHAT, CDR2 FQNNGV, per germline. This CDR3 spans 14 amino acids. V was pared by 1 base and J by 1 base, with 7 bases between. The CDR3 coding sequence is TGTGCCAGCAGCTTAGGGGGATTCCAAGAGACCCAGTACTTC. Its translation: CASSLGGFQETQYF.

CDR3 sequence reads: CAGDANTGELFF. CDR3 nucleotides: TGCGCAGGGGACGCGAACACCGGGGAGCTGTTTTTT. The V and J genes are TRBV29-1 and TRBJ2-2, with D possibly matching TRBD1 (6 bases). The CDR3 runs 12 residues. Germline values: CDR1 SQVTM, CDR2 ANQGSEA.

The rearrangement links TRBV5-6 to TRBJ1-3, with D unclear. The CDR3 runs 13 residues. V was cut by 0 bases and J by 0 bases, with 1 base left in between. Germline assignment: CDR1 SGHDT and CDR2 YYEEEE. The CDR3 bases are TGTGCCAGCAGCTTGGCCTCTGGAAACACCATATATTTT. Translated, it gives CASSLASGNTIYF.

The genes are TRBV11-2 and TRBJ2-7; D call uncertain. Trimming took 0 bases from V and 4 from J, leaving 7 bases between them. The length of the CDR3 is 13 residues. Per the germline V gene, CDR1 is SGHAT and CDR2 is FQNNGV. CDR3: CASSLDNRYEQYF. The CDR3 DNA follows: TGTGCCAGCAGCTTAGATAACCGTTACGAGCAGTACTTC.

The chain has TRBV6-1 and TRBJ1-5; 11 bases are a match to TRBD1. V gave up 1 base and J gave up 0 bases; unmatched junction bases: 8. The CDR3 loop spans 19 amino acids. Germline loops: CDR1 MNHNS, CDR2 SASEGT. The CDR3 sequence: CASSEGWDRGTISNQPQHF. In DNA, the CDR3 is TGTGCCAGCAGTGAAGGATGGGACAGGGGGACCATTAGCAATCAGCCCCAGCATTTT.

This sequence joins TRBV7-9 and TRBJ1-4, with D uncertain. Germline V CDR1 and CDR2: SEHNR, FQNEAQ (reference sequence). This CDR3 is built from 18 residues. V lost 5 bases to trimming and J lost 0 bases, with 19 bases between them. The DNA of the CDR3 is TGTGCCAGCAGCACGCCTAAGGGCCAACAAACAACTAATGAAAAACTGTTTTTT. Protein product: CASSTPKGQQTTNEKLFF.

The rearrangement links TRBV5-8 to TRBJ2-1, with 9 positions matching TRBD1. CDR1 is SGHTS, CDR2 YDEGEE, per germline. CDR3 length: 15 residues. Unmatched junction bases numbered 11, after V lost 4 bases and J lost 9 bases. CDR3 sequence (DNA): TGTGCCAGCAGCATATACAGGGGGCGCCTACCTGAGCAGTTCTTC. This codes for CASSIYRGRLPEQFF. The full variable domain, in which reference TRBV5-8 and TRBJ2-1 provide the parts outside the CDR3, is EAGVTQSPTHLIKTRGQQATLRCSPISGHTSVYWYQQALGLGLQFLLWYDEGEERNRGNFPPRFSGRQFPNYSSELNVNALELEDSALYLCASSIYRGRLPEQFFGPGTRLTVL.

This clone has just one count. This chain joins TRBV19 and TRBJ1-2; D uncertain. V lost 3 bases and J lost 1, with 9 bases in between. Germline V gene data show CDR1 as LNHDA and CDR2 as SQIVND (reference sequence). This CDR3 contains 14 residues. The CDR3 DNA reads TGTGCCAGTAGTATCTCCGACGGTAACTATGGCTACACCTTC. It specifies CASSISDGNYGYTF.

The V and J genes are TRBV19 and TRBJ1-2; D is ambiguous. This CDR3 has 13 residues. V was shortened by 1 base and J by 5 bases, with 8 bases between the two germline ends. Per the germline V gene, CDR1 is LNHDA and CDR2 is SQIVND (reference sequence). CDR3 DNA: TGTGCCAGTAGTATAGCCGGGAGTTATGGCTACACCTTC. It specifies CASSIAGSYGYTF. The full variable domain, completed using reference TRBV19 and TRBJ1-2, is DGGITQSPKYLFRKEGQNVTLSCEQNLNHDAMYWYRQDPGQGLRLIYYSQIVNDFQKGDIAEGYSVSREKKESFPLTVTSAQKNPTAFYLCASSIAGSYGYTFGSGTRLTVV.

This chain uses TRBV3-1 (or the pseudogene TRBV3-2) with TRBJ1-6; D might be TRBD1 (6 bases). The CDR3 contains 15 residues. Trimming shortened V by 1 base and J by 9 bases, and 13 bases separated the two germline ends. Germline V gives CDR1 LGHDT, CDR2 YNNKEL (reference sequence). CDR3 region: CASSQADRPTSPLHF. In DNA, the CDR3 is TGTGCCAGCAGCCAAGCCGACAGGCCGACTTCACCCCTCCACTTT.

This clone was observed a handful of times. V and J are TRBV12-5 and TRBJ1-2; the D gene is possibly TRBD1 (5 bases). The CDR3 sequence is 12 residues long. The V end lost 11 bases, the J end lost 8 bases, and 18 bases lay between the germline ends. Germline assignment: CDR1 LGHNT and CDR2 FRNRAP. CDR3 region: CAARGDSVGYTF. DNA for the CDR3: TGTGCTGCTAGGGGTGATTCGGTAGGCTACACCTTC.

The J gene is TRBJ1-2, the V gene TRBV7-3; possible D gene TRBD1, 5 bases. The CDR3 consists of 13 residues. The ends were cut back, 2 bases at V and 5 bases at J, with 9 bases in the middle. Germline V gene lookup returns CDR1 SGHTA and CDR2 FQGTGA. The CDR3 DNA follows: TGTGCCAGCAGCTTATGGGCAGGGTATGGCTACACCTTC. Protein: CASSLWAGYGYTF.

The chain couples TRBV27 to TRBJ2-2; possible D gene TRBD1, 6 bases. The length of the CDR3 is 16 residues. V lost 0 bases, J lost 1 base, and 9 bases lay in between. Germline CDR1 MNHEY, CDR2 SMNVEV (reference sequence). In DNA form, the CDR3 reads TGTGCCAGCAGTTTATCCAGGGACAAGAACACCGGGGAGCTGTTTTTT. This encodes CASSLSRDKNTGELFF.

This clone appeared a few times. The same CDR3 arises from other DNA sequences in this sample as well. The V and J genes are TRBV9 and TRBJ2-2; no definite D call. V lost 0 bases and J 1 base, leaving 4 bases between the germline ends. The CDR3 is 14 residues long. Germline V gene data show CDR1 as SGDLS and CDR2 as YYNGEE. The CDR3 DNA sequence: TGTGCCAGCAGCGTAGCACAGAACACCGGGGAGCTGTTTTTT. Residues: CASSVAQNTGELFF.

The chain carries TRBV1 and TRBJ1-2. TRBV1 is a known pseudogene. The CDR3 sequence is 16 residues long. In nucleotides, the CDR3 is TGCACCAGCAGCCAAGATGCCCGGCCCGGGTTCCATGGCTACACCTTC. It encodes CTSSQDARPGFHGYTF.